One sample yielded the 20 T cell receptor beta chains listed below, sequenced in a study of T cells in narcolepsy. Sequencing was performed with immunoSEQ multiplex PCR; in TCRdb, only in-frame clones are kept and a portion is missing. The sample lists under 40,000 clones, 80% to 85% seen once, with roughly 0.7% in the top ten. The specimen sequenced was memory (CD45RA-) CD4+ T cells from blood. The receptors here all came from a human donor in good health.

The V and J genes are TRBV19 and TRBJ1-2; the match to TRBD1 covers 9 bases. The V gene end was trimmed by 5 bases and the J gene end by 8 bases; junction bases not matched to a gene: 12. The length of the CDR3 is 15 residues. The germline V gene encodes CDR1 LNHDA and CDR2 SQIVND (reference sequence). The CDR3 DNA reads TGTGCCAGTAGTTCCGGGACAGGGCTGTACGGAGGCTACACCTTC. As protein: CASSSGTGLYGGYTF.

The J gene is TRBJ2-7, the V gene TRBV5-1; 12 bases map to TRBD1. This CDR3 is built from 16 residues. The ends lost 0 bases at V and 3 bases at J; junction bases unmatched: 4. Germline V gene lookup returns CDR1 SGHRS and CDR2 YFSETQ. In nucleotides, the CDR3 is TGCGCCAGCAGCTTGGGGGACAGGGGGCAACGCTACGAGCAGTACTTC. Its protein is CASSLGDRGQRYEQYF.

The J gene is TRBJ1-1, the V gene TRBV6-6; D gene ambiguous. V shed 5 bases and J shed 5 bases, with 12 bases lying between them. Germline assignment: CDR1 MNHNY and CDR2 SVGAGI (reference sequence). The CDR3 covers 13 residues. The CDR3 coding sequence is TGTGCCAGCAGTACCTACCAGGCGACTGAAGCTTTCTTT. The encoded protein is CASSTYQATEAFF.

The chain is built from TRBV4-2 and TRBJ1-4; D ambiguous. Trimming shortened V by 0 bases and J by 6 bases, and 8 bases separated the two germline ends. CDR1 and CDR2 (germline): LGHNA, YNFKEQ. The CDR3 spans 14 residues. DNA for the CDR3: TGTGCCAGCAGCCAAGAGGGAGCACATGAAAAACTGTTTTTT. Protein product: CASSQEGAHEKLFF.

CDR3 sequence reads: CASSLGAGMGTEAFF. The CDR3 DNA reads TGTGCCAGCAGCTTGGGGGCAGGCATGGGCACTGAAGCTTTCTTT. J is TRBJ1-1 and V is TRBV5-6; D ambiguous. Germline CDR1 reads SGHDT; CDR2 reads YYEEEE. V lost 0 bases to trimming and J lost 4 bases, with 13 bases between them. This CDR3 has 15 residues.

The chain uses TRBV28 and TRBJ1-3; TRBD1 agrees at 12 bases. Trimming took 7 bases from V and 3 from J; bases not matched to a gene: 13. The length of the CDR3 is 18 residues. Germline CDR1 is MDHEN and CDR2 is SYDVKM. The CDR3 protein is CASIPHPGQGAGGNTIYF. The CDR3, as DNA: TGTGCCAGCATCCCACACCCGGGACAGGGGGCAGGTGGAAACACCATATATTTT. Full variable domain (rest looked up from reference TRBV28 and TRBJ1-3): DVKVTQSSRYLVKRTGEKVFLECVQDMDHENMFWYRQDPGLGLRLIYFSYDVKMKEKGDIPEGYSVSREKKERFSLILESASTNQTSMYLCASIPHPGQGAGGNTIYFGEGSWLTVV.

The chain recombines TRBV6-5 with TRBJ1-2; a weak D match, TRBD1 (6 bases). In germline, CDR1 is MNHEY, CDR2 SVGAGI. The V end was cut by 6 bases, the J end by 6 bases, with 14 bases between. The length of the CDR3 is 13 residues. CDR3 region: CASSYRQAHGYTF. The CDR3 DNA sequence: TGTGCCAGCAGCTACCGACAGGCCCATGGCTACACCTTC.

V is TRBV5-4 and J is TRBJ2-3; no clear D. Looked up from germline, CDR1 is SGHNT and CDR2 is YYREEE (reference sequence). The ends were cut back, 2 bases at V and 0 bases at J, with 13 bases in the middle. CDR3 length: 16 residues. The CDR3 bases are TGTGCCAGCAGCTTTGGGTTCTCGTCTAGCACAGATACGCAGTATTTT. It specifies CASSFGFSSSTDTQYF.

The J gene is TRBJ2-1, the V gene TRBV19, with D perhaps TRBD1 or TRBD2 (5 bases each). The CDR3 has 14 amino acids. The ends were cut back, 10 bases at V and 0 bases at J, with 13 bases in the middle. Germline V gene sequence: CDR1 LNHDA, CDR2 SQIVND (reference sequence). The CDR3 loop reads CATQGGGSYNEQFF. CDR3 nucleotides: TGTGCCACTCAGGGTGGGGGCTCCTACAATGAGCAGTTCTTC.

The V call is TRBV2, the J call TRBJ1-6; 8 nucleotides agree with TRBD1. Germline lookup yields CDR1 SNHLY and CDR2 FYNNEI. V lost 3 bases to trimming and J lost 6 bases; unmatched junction nucleotides: 4. The CDR3 is made up of 15 amino acids. Here the CDR3 DNA reads TGTGCCAGCAGTGAGGCAGGGGGCTTTAATTCACCCCTCCACTTT. This encodes CASSEAGGFNSPLHF. The variable domain in full, with the rest retrieved from reference TRBV2 and TRBJ1-6, is EPEVTQTPSHQVTQMGQEVILRCVPISNHLYFYWYRQILGQKVEFLVSFYNNEISEKSEIFDDQFSVERPDGSNFTLKIRSTKLEDSAMYFCASSEAGGFNSPLHFGNGTRLTVT.

This chain links TRBV28 with TRBJ1-5, with 7 nucleotides matching TRBD1. The CDR3 runs to 16 residues. V gave up 5 bases and J gave up 3 bases; unmatched junction bases: 10. Germline-derived CDR1 and CDR2 are MDHEN and SYDVKM. The CDR3 protein is CASSASRGHDNQPQHF. The CDR3 region has the DNA TGTGCCAGCAGTGCCTCGAGGGGGCATGACAATCAGCCCCAGCATTTT.

This chain uses TRBV2 with TRBJ2-2, with D tentatively TRBD1 (7 bases). Germline loops: CDR1 SNHLY, CDR2 FYNNEI. V lost 7 bases and J lost 5, with 20 bases in between. The CDR3 spans 16 residues. The CDR3 coding sequence is TGTGCCAGCACCAGGGGGGCAGGGGGTCTTACCGGGGAGCTGTTTTTT. This encodes CASTRGAGGLTGELFF.

This clone was seen just once. J is TRBJ2-2 and V is TRBV10-3, with D perhaps TRBD1 (6 bases). Trimming took off 3 bases at V and 7 bases at J, with 18 bases between the two ends. Germline assignment: CDR1 ENHRY and CDR2 SYGVKD. This CDR3 spans 16 amino acids. The CDR3 is CAISDYGTSRGGELFF. As DNA, the CDR3 is TGTGCCATCAGTGATTACGGGACATCGAGAGGCGGGGAGCTGTTTTTT.

The chain recombines TRBV6-1 with TRBJ1-2; 9 nucleotides align to TRBD1. The trim removed 5 bases at V and 4 bases at J, leaving 8 bases unmatched. The CDR3 has 15 amino acids. Germline V gives CDR1 MNHNS, CDR2 SASEGT. DNA for the CDR3: TGTGCCAGCAGTCAGAACTACAGGGGGCCCTATGGCTACACCTTC. Amino acid sequence: CASSQNYRGPYGYTF.

The chain joins TRBV19 to TRBJ2-3; D is uncertain. The CDR3 loop spans 13 amino acids. The V and J ends lost 5 bases and 6 bases respectively, with 12 bases between them. Germline CDR1 LNHDA, CDR2 SQIVND (reference sequence). The CDR3 sequence is CASSSIQTDTQYF. The CDR3 DNA follows: TGTGCCAGTAGTTCAATTCAGACGGATACGCAGTATTTT.

The chain links TRBV7-2 to TRBJ1-2, with D maybe TRBD1 (6 bases). Germline V gene sequence: CDR1 SGHTA, CDR2 FQGNSA. CDR3 size: 15 residues. Trimming pared 3 bases from V and 1 base from J, leaving 12 bases between. The CDR3 DNA reads as TGTGCCAGCAGCTTGTGGACAGTCGGTAACTATGGCTACACCTTC. Amino acid sequence: CASSLWTVGNYGYTF.

CDR3 protein: CASSIDPSNYGYTF. The CDR3 DNA reads as TGTGCCAGTAGTATAGATCCCAGTAACTATGGCTACACCTTC. This chain connects TRBV19 to TRBJ1-2, with D uncertain. Trimming pared 0 bases from V and 1 base from J, leaving 6 bases between. The CDR3 spans 14 residues. Germline V gives CDR1 LNHDA, CDR2 SQIVND (reference sequence).

As regards this clone: An end of the junction differs from the germline gene, which may be a read error. This chain links TRBV30 with TRBJ1-1; 7 positions match TRBD1. The CDR3 sequence is 12 residues long. Germline CDR1 and CDR2: GTSNPN and SVGIG (reference sequence). The chain's CDR3 is CARSAGGGLAFF. In nucleotides, the CDR3 is TGTGCCCGGAGTGCGGGAGGGGGCCTCGCTTTCTTT.

This clone came up once. J is TRBJ1-6 and V is TRBV7-2; D unclear. CDR3 length: 15 residues. Per germline, CDR1 SGHTA and CDR2 FQGNSA. Trimming shortened V by 5 bases and J by 1 base, and 9 bases separated the two germline ends. CDR3 region: CASSIMDSYNSPLHF. CDR3 nucleotide sequence: TGTGCCAGCAGCATTATGGATTCCTATAATTCACCCCTCCACTTT.

The CDR3 is CASSSWAVSANYGYTF. DNA for the CDR3: TGTGCCAGCAGCTCGTGGGCGGTGAGCGCGAACTATGGCTACACCTTC. This chain joins TRBV11-2 and TRBJ1-2; D is ambiguous. CDR3 length equals 16 residues. V lost 4 bases, J lost 2 bases, and 17 bases lay in between. Looked up from germline, CDR1 is SGHAT and CDR2 is FQNNGV.